This T cell receptor beta chain was captured in a study of shared clonotypes between healthy human individuals. Within Nashville, Tennessee resided all donors, each a Caucasian adult. CDR3 length equals 17 residues. The junction had 7 bases not matched to a gene; V was cut back by 6 bases and J by 2 bases. CDR1 is MNHEY, CDR2 SMNVEV, per germline (reference sequence). Study-wide findings and caveats: Compared with memory subsets, naive subsets generally had larger estimated richness.

Each subset's genomic DNA was split evenly across several immunoSEQ plates. The table came from immunoSEQ multiplex PCR; TCRdb's copy has only in-frame clones and leaves some out. The table records 2.3 million or so clones, approximately 93% of them present only once. As concerns this clone: Its antigen is still unknown.

The sequenced sample consisted of naive CD4+ T cells from PBMCs. Noted subset: CD45RA+ positively selected. The receptor's source is a man aged 18 to 29 in good health. Some clones in this sample may be carry-over from other donors' samples. This rearrangement joins TRBV27 to TRBJ2-6, with 10 bases lining up with TRBD1. CDR3 in amino acids: CASRKGQGLAGANVLTF. CDR3 sequence (DNA): TGTGCCAGCAGAAAGGGACAGGGGCTGGCTGGGGCCAACGTCCTGACTTTC.